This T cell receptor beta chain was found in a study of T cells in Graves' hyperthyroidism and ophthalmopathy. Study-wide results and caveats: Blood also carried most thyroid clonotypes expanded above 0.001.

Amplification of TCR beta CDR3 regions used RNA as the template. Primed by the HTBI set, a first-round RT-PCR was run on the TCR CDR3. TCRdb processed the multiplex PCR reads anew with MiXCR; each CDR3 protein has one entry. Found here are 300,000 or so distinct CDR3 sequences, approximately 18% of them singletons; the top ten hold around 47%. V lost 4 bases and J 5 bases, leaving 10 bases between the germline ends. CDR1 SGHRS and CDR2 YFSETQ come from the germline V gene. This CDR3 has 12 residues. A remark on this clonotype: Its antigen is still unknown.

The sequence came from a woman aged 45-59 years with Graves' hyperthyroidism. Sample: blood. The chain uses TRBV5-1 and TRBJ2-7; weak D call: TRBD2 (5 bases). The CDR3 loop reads CASSPPGDEQYF. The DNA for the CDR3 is TGCGCCAGCAGCCCGCCCGGGGACGAGCAGTACTTC.